The rows below give T cell receptor beta chains drawn from one sample of a study of blood T cell repertoires in COVID-19. This table comes from immunoSEQ multiplex PCR, and its TCRdb copy is limited to in-frame clones, with some not included. The sample lists tens of thousands of clones, roughly nine tenths occurring once. Source material: peripheral blood. Receptor source: a woman in her sixties or seventies with COVID-19, enrolled during active disease. Both conserved end residues are part of each CDR3.

j_call	v_call	cdr3_aa
TRBJ2-1	TRBV7-2	CASSKPGQGNNEQFF
TRBJ2-7	TRBV27	CASSPTGQGGTGEQYF
TRBJ2-5	TRBV15	CATSGGTGWQETQYF
TRBJ2-4	TRBV6-5	CASRRTANIQYF
TRBJ1-6	TRBV4-3	CASSLNAHSGNSPLHF
TRBJ2-3	TRBV6-6	CASTPPGTDTQYF
TRBJ1-6	TRBV6-1	CASSEQGVTLNSPLHF
TRBJ2-1	TRBV28	CASSFDSSYNEQFF
TRBJ2-1	TRBV30	CAWSVPLAGGTYNEQFF
TRBJ1-1	TRBV5-1	CASSLAGSKGTEAFF
TRBJ1-1	TRBV5-5	CASSSDGASGTERNTEAFF
TRBJ1-4	TRBV5-1	CASSPGAGEGNEKLFF
TRBJ2-7	TRBV3-1/TRBV3-2	CASSQGLIYEQYF
TRBJ1-1	TRBV20-1	CSASGGGTEAFF
TRBJ2-1	TRBV12-3/TRBV12-4	CASRPGTSNEQFF
TRBJ2-3	TRBV6-2/TRBV6-3	CASSLPRGRLSDTQYF
TRBJ2-1	TRBV6-6	CASTVTGTYNEQFF
TRBJ2-6	TRBV4-3	CASSPTETSGANVLTF
TRBJ1-1	TRBV3-1/TRBV3-2	CASSQGGDTEAFF
TRBJ2-7	TRBV5-5	CASSRTGASSYEQYF
TRBJ2-5	TRBV2	CASSRETQYF
TRBJ1-2	TRBV11-3	CASSLTDRETHGYTF
TRBJ2-1	TRBV4-1	CASSQVTARRSEQFF
TRBJ2-5	TRBV19	CASRRTGGRETQYF
TRBJ1-3	TRBV2	CASSWDSQSSGNTIYF
TRBJ1-2	TRBV19	CASSMWTANYGYTF
TRBJ2-2	TRBV6-5	CASSYSSVRDTGELFF
TRBJ2-7	TRBV29-1	CSARGSSYEQYF
TRBJ1-1	TRBV11-3	CASSSPRGSIAEAFF
TRBJ1-6	TRBV27	CASSLNGGQGTDSPLHF
TRBJ2-1	TRBV15	CATSSTDSYNEQFF
TRBJ1-1	TRBV4-3	CASSQGAEGLWNTEAFF
TRBJ1-5	TRBV5-6	CASSPGTGGTQPQHF
TRBJ2-7	TRBV30	CAWSVSRAYEQYF
TRBJ2-6	TRBV7-8	CASSLVTSGFSGANVLTF
TRBJ2-1	TRBV28	CASSLGGSNPYNEQFF
TRBJ2-1	TRBV5-1	CASSTTSGGASEQFF